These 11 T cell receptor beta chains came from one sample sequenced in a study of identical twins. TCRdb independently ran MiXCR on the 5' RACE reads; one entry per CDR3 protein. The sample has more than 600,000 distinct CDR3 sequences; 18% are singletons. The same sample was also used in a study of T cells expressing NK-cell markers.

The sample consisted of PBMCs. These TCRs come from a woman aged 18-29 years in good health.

In DNA, the CDR3 is TGCAGTGCTAGAGATCGGGCCGTAAGCCCATACAATGAGCAGTTCTTC. Its protein is CSARDRAVSPYNEQFF. The chain has TRBV20-1 and TRBJ2-1, with D unclear. With 0 bases removed from V and 4 bases from J, the gap between germline ends came to 16 bases. The CDR3 extends over 16 amino acids. Germline V gene sequence: CDR1 DFQATT, CDR2 SNEGSKA (reference sequence).

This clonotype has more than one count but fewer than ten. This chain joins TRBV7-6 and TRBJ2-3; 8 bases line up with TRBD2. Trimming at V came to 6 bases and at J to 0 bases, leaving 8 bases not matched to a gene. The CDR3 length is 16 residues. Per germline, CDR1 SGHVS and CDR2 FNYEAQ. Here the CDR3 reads CASSPEASGSTDTQYF. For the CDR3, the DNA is TGTGCCAGCAGTCCGGAAGCTAGCGGGAGCACAGATACGCAGTATTTT.

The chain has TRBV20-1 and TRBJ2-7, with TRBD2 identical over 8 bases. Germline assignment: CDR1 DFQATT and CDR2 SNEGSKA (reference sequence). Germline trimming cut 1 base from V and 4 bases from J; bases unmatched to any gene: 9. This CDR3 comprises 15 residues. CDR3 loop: CSARVMRGLGYEQYF. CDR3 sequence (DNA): TGCAGTGCTAGAGTTATGAGGGGACTAGGATACGAGCAGTACTTC.

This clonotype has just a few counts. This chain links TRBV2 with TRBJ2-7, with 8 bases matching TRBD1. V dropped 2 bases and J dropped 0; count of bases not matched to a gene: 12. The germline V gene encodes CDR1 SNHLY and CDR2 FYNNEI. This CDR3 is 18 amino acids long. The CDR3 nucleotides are TGTGCCAGCAGTGAACCGTCTAGGCAGGGGGCCCCCTCCTACGAGCAGTACTTC. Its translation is CASSEPSRQGAPSYEQYF.

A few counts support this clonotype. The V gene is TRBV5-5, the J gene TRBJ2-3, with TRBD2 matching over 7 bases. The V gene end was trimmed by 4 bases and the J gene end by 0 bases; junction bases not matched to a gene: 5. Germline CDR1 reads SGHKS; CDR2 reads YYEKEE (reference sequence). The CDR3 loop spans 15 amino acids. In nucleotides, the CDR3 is TGTGCCAGCAGCGTAAGACTAGCTAGCACAGATACGCAGTATTTT. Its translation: CASSVRLASTDTQYF.

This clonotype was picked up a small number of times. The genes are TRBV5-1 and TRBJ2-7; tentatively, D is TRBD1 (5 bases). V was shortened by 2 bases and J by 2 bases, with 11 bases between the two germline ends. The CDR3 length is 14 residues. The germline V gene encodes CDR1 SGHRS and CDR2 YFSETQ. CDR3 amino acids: CASSLDSYTYEQYF. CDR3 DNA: TGCGCCAGCAGCTTAGACAGCTATACCTACGAGCAGTACTTC.

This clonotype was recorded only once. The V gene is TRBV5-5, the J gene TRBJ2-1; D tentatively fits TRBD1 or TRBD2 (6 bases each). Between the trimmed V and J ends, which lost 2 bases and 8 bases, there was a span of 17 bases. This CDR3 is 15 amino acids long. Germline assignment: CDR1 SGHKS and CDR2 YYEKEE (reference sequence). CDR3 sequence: CASSFSSVRGDEQFF. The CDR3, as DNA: TGTGCCAGCAGCTTTAGCTCAGTTAGGGGGGATGAGCAGTTCTTC.

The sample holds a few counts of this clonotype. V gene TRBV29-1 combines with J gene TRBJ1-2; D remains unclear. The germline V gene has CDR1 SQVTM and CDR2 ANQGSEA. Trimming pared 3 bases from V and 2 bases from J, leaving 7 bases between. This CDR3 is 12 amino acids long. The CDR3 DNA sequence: TGCAGCGTTGATAACCGGAACTATGGCTACACCTTC. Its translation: CSVDNRNYGYTF.

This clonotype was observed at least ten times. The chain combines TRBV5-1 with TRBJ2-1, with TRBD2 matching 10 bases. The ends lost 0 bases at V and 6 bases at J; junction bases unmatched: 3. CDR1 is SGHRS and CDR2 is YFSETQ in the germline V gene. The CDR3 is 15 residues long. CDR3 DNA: TGCGCCAGCAGCTTGGTGCTAGCGGGGGCCAATGAGCAGTTCTTC. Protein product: CASSLVLAGANEQFF.

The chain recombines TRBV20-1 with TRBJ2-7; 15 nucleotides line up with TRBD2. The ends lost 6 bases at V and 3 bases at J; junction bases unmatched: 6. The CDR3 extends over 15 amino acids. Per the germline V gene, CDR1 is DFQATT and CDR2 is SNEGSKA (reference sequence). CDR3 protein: CSAAGTSGGNYEQYF. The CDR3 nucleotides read TGCAGTGCGGCCGGGACTAGCGGGGGGAACTACGAGCAGTACTTC.

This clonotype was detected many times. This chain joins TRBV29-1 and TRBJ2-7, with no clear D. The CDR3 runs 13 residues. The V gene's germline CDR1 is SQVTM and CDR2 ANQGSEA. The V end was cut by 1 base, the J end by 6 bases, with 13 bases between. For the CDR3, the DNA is TGCAGCGTTGAAGGCCAGTTTTCTGGCGAGCAGTACTTC. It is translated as CSVEGQFSGEQYF.